This T cell receptor beta chain appears in the sequencing data of a study of cytomegalovirus exposure and HLA in healthy donors. Study context: Sequencing of about 179 million T cells in an earlier analysis found 95 million to 120 million unique TCR beta sequences.

The PCR employed 60 Vbeta primers together with 13 Jbeta primers. Here immunoSEQ multiplex PCR was the method, and the copy in TCRdb shows in-frame clones only, minus some. The top ten clones hold around 2% of a sample with 100,000 to 150,000 clones, roughly 77% of them seen once. CDR1 and CDR2 from the germline V gene are LGHNA and YSLEER. The germline V and J ends were trimmed by 0 bases and 4 bases, with 9 bases remaining between them. The CDR3 loop spans 15 amino acids. Whole-study findings and limits: The analysis excluded some indistinguishable V segments, including TRBV6-2 and TRBV6-3.

Notes on this clone: Its matching antigen is unknown. Distinct nucleotide sequences in the sample also encode this CDR3.

The genes are TRBV4-3 and TRBJ1-4; TRBD1 is a possible D gene (5 bases). The clonotype was recovered from a man between 35 and 55 years old in good health and CMV-seronegative. The material sequenced was PBMCs. This CDR3 is CASSQDSGNNEKLFF. DNA of the CDR3: TGCGCCAGCAGCCAAGATTCAGGGAATAATGAAAAACTGTTTTTT.